The 29 T cell receptor beta chains below come from one sample, sequenced in a study of blood T cell repertoires in COVID-19. Generated by immunoSEQ multiplex PCR, the TCRdb table keeps only in-frame clones and is missing some. This table has a few hundred thousand clones, 82% appearing once. Sequenced input: peripheral blood. Receptors were obtained from a woman between 18 and 29 years old with acute or convalescent COVID-19.

This chain connects TRBV19 to TRBJ1-6; TRBD1 matches 9 bases. The CDR3 totals 15 residues. Germline V gives CDR1 LNHDA, CDR2 SQIVND (reference sequence). J gave up 10 bases and V 0 bases, and 4 bases lay outside the gene matches. DNA for the CDR3: TGTGCCAGTAGTATAGAGGACAGGGGATGGTCACCCCTCCACTTT. This gives the protein CASSIEDRGWSPLHF.

The J gene is TRBJ1-1, the V gene TRBV7-9; perhaps TRBD1 as D (6 bases). CDR1 SEHNR and CDR2 FQNEAQ come from the germline V gene (reference sequence). The CDR3 has 17 residues. The V and J ends lost 2 bases and 0 bases respectively, with 16 bases between them. CDR3 sequence: CASSLPRQALMNTEAFF. The CDR3 bases are TGTGCCAGCAGCTTACCTCGACAGGCCCTGATGAACACTGAAGCTTTCTTT.

This clone occurred once. The CDR3, as DNA: TGTGCCTGGGACAGGTTGAACACCGGGGAGCTGTTTTTT. Amino acid sequence: CAWDRLNTGELFF. This chain connects TRBV30 to TRBJ2-2; perhaps TRBD1 as D (6 bases). V was cut by 5 bases and J by 1 base, with 8 bases left in between. This CDR3 spans 13 amino acids. Per germline, CDR1 GTSNPN and CDR2 SVGIG (reference sequence).

The V call is TRBV28, the J call TRBJ1-4, with TRBD1 as a possible D gene (6 bases). The CDR3 has 18 amino acids. Germline-derived CDR1 and CDR2 are MDHEN and SYDVKM. V was clipped by 2 bases and J by 1 base, with 17 bases between them. The CDR3 here is CASSLAGRQQGTNEKLFF. CDR3 bases: TGTGCCAGCAGTTTAGCGGGTAGACAACAGGGAACTAATGAAAAACTGTTTTTT.

The chain joins TRBV6-5 to TRBJ2-7; 9 bases are a match to TRBD1. CDR3 length: 13 residues. Germline CDR1 MNHEY, CDR2 SVGAGI. Losses at the gene ends were 4 bases for V and 5 bases for J; bases not matched to a gene: 3. CDR3 protein: CASSWTGADEQYF. CDR3 nucleotides: TGTGCCAGCAGTTGGACAGGGGCCGACGAGCAGTACTTC.

V and J are TRBV11-3 and TRBJ2-1, with a possible D match to TRBD2 (6 bases). The V gene's germline CDR1 is SGHNT and CDR2 YENEEA. V was shortened by 5 bases and J by 6 bases, with 8 bases between the two germline ends. The CDR3 is 12 residues long. CDR3 DNA: TGTGCCAGCAGCGGGACTGCCAATGAGCAGTTCTTC. Protein product: CASSGTANEQFF.

The gene calls are TRBV27 and TRBJ1-5, with 7 bases that match TRBD1. V was pared by 5 bases and J by 5 bases, with 9 bases of the junction left unmatched. Germline V lookup: CDR1 MNHEY, CDR2 SMNVEV (reference sequence). The CDR3 length is 15 residues. CDR3 nucleotide sequence: TGTGCCAGCAGTGTCAGGGGGTCTTCGGATCAGCCCCAGCATTTT. Amino acids: CASSVRGSSDQPQHF.

The chain links TRBV7-8 to TRBJ2-5; 10 nucleotides agree with TRBD2. The CDR3 consists of 17 residues. V trimming: 2 bases; J trimming: 5 bases; junction bases outside the gene matches: 11. From germline, CDR1 is SGHVS and CDR2 FQNEAQ. CDR3 sequence (DNA): TGTGCCAGCAGCTTAAAAGTTAGCCAGCGGGAGGGGGAGACCCAGTACTTC. It is translated as CASSLKVSQREGETQYF.

The CDR3 DNA reads as TGTGCCAGCAGCCCGGCGGGGACAGTATATGGCTACACCTTC. Residues: CASSPAGTVYGYTF. The chain combines TRBV5-4 with TRBJ1-2; 7 positions agree with TRBD1. Unmatched junction bases numbered 8, after V lost 4 bases and J lost 5 bases. CDR3 length: 14 residues. The germline V gene encodes CDR1 SGHNT and CDR2 YYREEE (reference sequence).

The J gene is TRBJ1-2, the V gene TRBV2; 9 bases match TRBD1. The germline V gene has CDR1 SNHLY and CDR2 FYNNEI. Germline trimming cut 6 bases from V and 6 bases from J; bases unmatched to any gene: 8. The CDR3 length is 14 residues. CDR3 nucleotide sequence: TGTGCCAGCAGACCCGGGACAGGGTCTCATGGCTACACCTTC. Protein sequence: CASRPGTGSHGYTF.

The chain recombines TRBV6-2 or TRBV6-3 with TRBJ1-1; 7 bases map to TRBD1. Looked up from germline, CDR1 is MNHEY and CDR2 is SVGEGT. This CDR3 is built from 14 residues. V dropped 1 base and J dropped 3; count of bases not matched to a gene: 2. The CDR3 DNA reads as TGTGCCAGCAGTTACTTACAGGGGTACACTGAAGCTTTCTTT. Residues: CASSYLQGYTEAFF.

This clone was seen only a few times. The CDR3: CASSWGQGRSNEKLFF. The CDR3 DNA is TGTGCCAGCAGCTGGGGGCAGGGTCGATCTAATGAAAAACTGTTTTTT. J is TRBJ1-4 and V is TRBV5-4, with a possible D match to TRBD1 (6 bases). Trimming cost V 3 bases and J 3 bases, with 15 bases left between them. This CDR3 region has 16 residues. The germline CDR1 and CDR2 sequences are SGHNT and YYREEE (reference sequence).

The V gene is TRBV7-9, the J gene TRBJ1-1; 7 nucleotides agree with TRBD1. The V segment lost 5 bases and the J segment 3 bases; nucleotides outside the gene matches: 15. The germline gives CDR1 SEHNR, CDR2 FQNEAQ (reference sequence). CDR3 size: 17 residues. The CDR3 DNA reads as TGTGCCAGCAGCCATAGGCCCCGGGACAGCCCCCACACTGAAGCTTTCTTT. Amino acid sequence: CASSHRPRDSPHTEAFF.

This clone has more than one count but fewer than ten. The chain combines TRBV6-5 with TRBJ1-1; no clear D. V dropped 7 bases and J dropped 4 bases, with 16 bases sitting between them. The CDR3 runs 14 residues. Per the germline V gene, CDR1 is MNHEY and CDR2 is SVGAGI. The CDR3 DNA is TGTGCCAGCACCATCAGTTTCGAGGGCACTGAAGCTTTCTTT. It translates to CASTISFEGTEAFF.

This clone has a handful of counts. The chain combines TRBV10-2 with TRBJ2-7; TRBD2 matches at 8 bases. The length of the CDR3 is 15 residues. V was pared by 2 bases and J by 4 bases, with 7 bases of the junction left unmatched. Germline-derived CDR1 and CDR2 are WSHSY and SAAADI. The CDR3 here is CASSEQIAGKYEQYF. The CDR3 bases are TGCGCCAGCAGTGAGCAAATAGCGGGAAAATACGAGCAGTACTTC.

V gene TRBV19 combines with J gene TRBJ1-2, with 10 bases identical to TRBD1. Germline CDR1 and CDR2: LNHDA and SQIVND (reference sequence). The CDR3 is 14 amino acids. Trimming removed 4 bases from V and 4 bases from J; junction bases left unmatched: 3. The CDR3 loop is CASSRDRGSYGYTF. The CDR3 nucleotides are TGTGCCAGTAGTAGGGACAGGGGCTCCTATGGCTACACCTTC.

The CDR3 protein is CATSDSWEREGQRQFF. The CDR3 region has the DNA TGTGCCACCAGTGATTCTTGGGAGCGGGAGGGCCAACGGCAGTTCTTC. V gene TRBV24-1 combines with J gene TRBJ2-1, with 10 bases that match TRBD2. In germline, CDR1 is KGHDR, CDR2 SFDVKD. The CDR3 has 16 amino acids. V dropped 2 bases and J dropped 12; count of bases not matched to a gene: 12.

The chain uses TRBV24-1 and TRBJ2-2; TRBD1 might be the D (6 bases). The V and J ends lost 4 bases and 1 base respectively, with 9 bases between them. CDR3 length equals 15 residues. CDR1 and CDR2 (germline): KGHDR, SFDVKD. The CDR3 protein is CATSDPGQNTGELFF. The CDR3 DNA reads TGTGCCACCAGTGACCCGGGACAGAACACCGGGGAGCTGTTTTTT.

The V and J genes are TRBV3-1 (or the pseudogene TRBV3-2) and TRBJ1-5; D gene uncertain. The CDR3 contains 15 residues. Germline values: CDR1 LGHDT, CDR2 YNNKEL (reference sequence). Deletions cut 4 bases from V and 6 bases from J, with 16 bases between. The CDR3 coding sequence is TGTGCCAGCAGCCCTCACTCGCCATTCGGTCAGCCCCAGCATTTT. Translation gives CASSPHSPFGQPQHF.

V is TRBV5-1 and J is TRBJ1-2, with D possibly TRBD1 on 5 matching bases. CDR3 length equals 13 residues. Trimming shortened V by 4 bases and J by 3 bases, and 10 bases separated the two germline ends. The germline gives CDR1 SGHRS, CDR2 YFSETQ. CDR3 protein: CASSPRVDYGYTF. Here the CDR3 DNA reads TGCGCCAGCAGCCCCAGGGTCGACTATGGCTACACCTTC.

The rearrangement links TRBV13 to TRBJ2-7; possibly TRBD1 for D (5 bases). The V end lost 4 bases, the J end lost 0 bases, and 10 bases lay between the germline ends. The CDR3 is made up of 14 amino acids. Germline values: CDR1 PRHDT, CDR2 FYEKMQ (reference sequence). The CDR3 DNA sequence: TGTGCCAGCAGCTCAGCGACAGACTCCTACGAGCAGTACTTC. Residues: CASSSATDSYEQYF.

The V call is TRBV7-8, the J call TRBJ2-4; D ambiguous. Germline CDR1 reads SGHVS; CDR2 reads FQNEAQ. The V end lost 5 bases, the J end lost 0 bases, and 11 bases lay between the germline ends. The CDR3 loop spans 15 amino acids. The CDR3 loop reads CASSGLALAKNIQYF. CDR3 DNA: TGTGCCAGCAGCGGCCTCGCCCTAGCCAAAAACATTCAGTACTTC.

The J gene is TRBJ2-1, the V gene TRBV7-8; 11 bases are a match to TRBD2. J was trimmed by 6 bases and V by 1 base; bases with no gene match: 2. CDR3 length: 15 residues. Germline V CDR1 and CDR2: SGHVS, FQNEAQ. The CDR3 is CASSLVAGGPNEQFF. The CDR3 DNA follows: TGTGCCAGCAGCTTAGTAGCGGGAGGGCCCAATGAGCAGTTCTTC.

The chain carries TRBV2 and TRBJ1-1; unclear D gene. The CDR3 length is 12 residues. Germline CDR1 reads SNHLY; CDR2 reads FYNNEI. The V end was cut by 1 base, the J end by 6 bases, with 6 bases between. In DNA form, the CDR3 reads TGTGCCAGCAGTGAAGAAACAGCTGAAGCTTTCTTT. Its protein is CASSEETAEAFF. The entire variable domain, with the rest obtained from reference TRBV2 and TRBJ1-1, is as follows: EPEVTQTPSHQVTQMGQEVILRCVPISNHLYFYWYRQILGQKVEFLVSFYNNEISEKSEIFDDQFSVERPDGSNFTLKIRSTKLEDSAMYFCASSEETAEAFFGQGTRLTVV.

The chain has TRBV2 and TRBJ2-5, with D tentatively TRBD1 (6 bases). Germline CDR1 and CDR2: SNHLY and FYNNEI. The V end lost 6 bases, the J end lost 3 bases, and 14 bases lay between the germline ends. The CDR3 is 14 amino acids. The CDR3 is CASRGTPFEETQYF. The CDR3 nucleotides read TGTGCCAGCAGGGGGACACCTTTTGAAGAGACCCAGTACTTC.

This rearrangement joins TRBV5-4 to TRBJ1-1; D might be TRBD1 (6 bases). The CDR3 spans 15 residues. Germline V CDR1 and CDR2: SGHNT, YYREEE (reference sequence). Between the trimmed V and J ends, which lost 3 bases and 1 base, there was a span of 13 bases. The CDR3 coding sequence is TGTGCCAGCAGCTACCAGGGGCCGGGGAACACTGAAGCTTTCTTT. Residues: CASSYQGPGNTEAFF.

The V gene is TRBV2, the J gene TRBJ1-5, with a weak D call TRBD1 (5 bases). Trimming stripped 7 bases from V and 7 bases from J, with 17 bases between. Germline values: CDR1 SNHLY, CDR2 FYNNEI. The CDR3 extends over 14 amino acids. The CDR3 nucleotides read TGTGCCAGCACTGGGGAGGGGTCAGGGCAGCCCCAGCATTTT. The encoded protein is CASTGEGSGQPQHF.

The chain recombines TRBV6-1 with TRBJ1-2; D remains unclear. The CDR3 length is 15 residues. In germline, CDR1 is MNHNS, CDR2 SASEGT. V dropped 3 bases and J dropped 7 bases, with 18 bases sitting between them. The CDR3 bases are TGTGCCAGCAGTGACAGCGGAGGACCTAGAGGTGGCTACACCTTC. It encodes CASSDSGGPRGGYTF.

The chain links TRBV24-1 to TRBJ2-3; D is perhaps TRBD2 (6 bases). This CDR3 has 16 amino acids. CDR1 is KGHDR and CDR2 is SFDVKD in the germline V gene. Trimming left V 1 base short and J 5 bases short, with 15 bases between. CDR3 in amino acids: CATSDFFSGRGDTQYF. The CDR3 DNA is TGTGCCACCAGTGATTTTTTTAGCGGAAGGGGAGATACGCAGTATTTT.